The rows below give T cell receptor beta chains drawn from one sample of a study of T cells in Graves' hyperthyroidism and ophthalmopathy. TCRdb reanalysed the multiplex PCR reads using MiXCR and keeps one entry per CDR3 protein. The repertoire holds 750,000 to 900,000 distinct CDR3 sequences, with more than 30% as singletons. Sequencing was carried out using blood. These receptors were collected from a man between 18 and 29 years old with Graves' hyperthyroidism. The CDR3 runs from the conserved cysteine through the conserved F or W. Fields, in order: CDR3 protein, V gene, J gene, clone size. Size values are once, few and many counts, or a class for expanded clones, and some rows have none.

CDR3 protein: CASSRGELYGYTF; V gene: TRBV25-1; J gene: TRBJ1-2; clone size: many
CDR3 protein: CATSRDGSGRGDTQYF; V gene: TRBV15; J gene: TRBJ2-3; clone size: .
CDR3 protein: CASSLATVAFF; V gene: TRBV19; J gene: TRBJ1-1; clone size: .
CDR3 protein: CRVKRASLNTEAFF; V gene: TRBV20-1; J gene: TRBJ1-1; clone size: .
CDR3 protein: CASSYSRPARYGYTF; V gene: TRBV6-5; J gene: TRBJ1-2; clone size: .
CDR3 protein: CASSYGGSISGNTIYF; V gene: TRBV6-2/TRBV6-3; J gene: TRBJ1-3; clone size: .
CDR3 protein: CASSPDTF; V gene: TRBV18; J gene: TRBJ1-2; clone size: .
CDR3 protein: CASSSDRLETQYF; V gene: TRBV6-5; J gene: TRBJ2-5; clone size: .
CDR3 protein: CASSYADARQPQHF; V gene: TRBV6-5; J gene: TRBJ1-5; clone size: .
CDR3 protein: CAKGGLLGSYF; V gene: TRBV12-3/TRBV12-4; J gene: TRBJ2-7; clone size: .
CDR3 protein: CASRASGGAYEQYF; V gene: TRBV6-5; J gene: TRBJ2-7; clone size: few
CDR3 protein: CASSPTGDRSSPLHF; V gene: TRBV6-5; J gene: TRBJ1-6; clone size: .
CDR3 protein: CSVEVGGGDTEAFF; V gene: TRBV29-1; J gene: TRBJ1-1; clone size: .
CDR3 protein: CASSYSWGVETQYF; V gene: TRBV6-6; J gene: TRBJ2-5; clone size: few
CDR3 protein: CGSGAGGNYGYTF; V gene: TRBV6-5; J gene: TRBJ1-2; clone size: .
CDR3 protein: CASSVGTSGQETQYF; V gene: TRBV9; J gene: TRBJ2-5; clone size: many
CDR3 protein: CATSRPSGEGEKLFF; V gene: TRBV15; J gene: TRBJ1-4; clone size: many
CDR3 protein: CASSPETGEHEQYF; V gene: TRBV7-3; J gene: TRBJ2-7; clone size: .
CDR3 protein: CSSYSRQVIDEQYF; V gene: TRBV29-1; J gene: TRBJ2-7; clone size: .
CDR3 protein: CSASNSLGGGGGYTF; V gene: TRBV20-1; J gene: TRBJ1-2; clone size: .
CDR3 protein: CASRRSSEAFF; V gene: TRBV6-5; J gene: TRBJ1-1; clone size: .
CDR3 protein: CASSPSATGDGYTF; V gene: TRBV7-2; J gene: TRBJ1-2; clone size: few
CDR3 protein: CASSQDLGAATNSPLHF; V gene: TRBV4-1; J gene: TRBJ1-6; clone size: few
CDR3 protein: CVTSKGHSYGYTF; V gene: TRBV15; J gene: TRBJ1-2; clone size: .
CDR3 protein: CASSSRSLEAEAFF; V gene: TRBV11-3; J gene: TRBJ1-1; clone size: few
CDR3 protein: CASKKQGGGYGYTF; V gene: TRBV6-1; J gene: TRBJ1-2; clone size: .
CDR3 protein: CASSVGPTYYGYTF; V gene: TRBV7-2; J gene: TRBJ1-2; clone size: .
CDR3 protein: CSARGMGTGTSPLHF; V gene: TRBV20-1; J gene: TRBJ1-6; clone size: .
CDR3 protein: CASSLSGQYYEQYF; V gene: TRBV7-3; J gene: TRBJ2-7; clone size: few